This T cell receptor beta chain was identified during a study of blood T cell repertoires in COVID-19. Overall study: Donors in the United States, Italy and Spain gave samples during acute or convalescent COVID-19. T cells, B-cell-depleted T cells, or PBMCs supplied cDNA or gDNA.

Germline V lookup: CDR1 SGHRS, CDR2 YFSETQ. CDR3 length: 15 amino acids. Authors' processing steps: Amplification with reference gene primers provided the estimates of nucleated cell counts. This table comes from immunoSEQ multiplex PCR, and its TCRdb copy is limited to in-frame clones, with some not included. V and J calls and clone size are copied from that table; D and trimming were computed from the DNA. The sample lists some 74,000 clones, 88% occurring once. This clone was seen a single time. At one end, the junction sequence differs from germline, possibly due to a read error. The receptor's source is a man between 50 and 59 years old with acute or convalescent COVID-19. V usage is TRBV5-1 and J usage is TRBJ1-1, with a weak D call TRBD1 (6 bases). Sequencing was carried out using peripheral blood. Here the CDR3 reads CASSLAAGVKTEAFF. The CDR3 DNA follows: TGCGCCAGCAGCTTGGCGGCAGGGGTGAAAACTGAAGCTTTCTTT.